This T cell receptor (beta chain) came from a study of Ad26.COV2.S vaccination and SARS-CoV-2 variants. The study's findings and limits: Comparability of non-spike TCR breadth was observed across vaccine and placebo recipients. Possible underestimation of total T cell responses by the TCR breadth and depth analyses was noted.

TCRdb's table, derived via immunoSEQ multiplex PCR, lists solely in-frame clones and lacks some. The profile shows about 390,000 clones, roughly nine tenths of them singletons. Treatment defined: over 15 received Ad26.COV2.S at low or high dose, single or two shots; roughly 5 received placebo; per-sample allocation not given. The samples date from day 63 after the first vaccine or placebo injection. Spike of the Wuhan-strain SARS-CoV-2 was expressed by an Ad26 vector, which formed the vaccine. Germline CDR1 is MNHEY and CDR2 is SMNVEV (reference sequence). V lost 3 bases, J lost 6 bases, and 9 bases lay in between. The CDR3 is 12 amino acids. Regarding this clone: Its antigen is not known.

Here the sequenced sample was peripheral blood, taken in a trial of Ad26.COV2.S vaccine versus placebo. The chain has TRBV27 and TRBJ2-7; TRBD1 or TRBD2 may be the D gene (6 bases each). The TCR comes from a person between 18 and 60 years old who received the Ad26.COV2.S COVID-19 vaccine or a placebo. The CDR3 protein is CASSFRGGEQYF. The CDR3 region has the DNA TGTGCCAGCAGTTTCAGGGGAGGCGAGCAGTACTTC.